The entry below gives a single TCR beta chain sequence along with its context. Profiling relied on immunoSEQ multiplex PCR, and the TCRdb table lists in-frame clones only, not all of them. The sample shows approximately 760,000 clones, 80% to 90% of them seen only once. This entry comes from a study of shared T cell receptors in the human thymus. The germline V gene has CDR1 SGHRS and CDR2 YFSETQ. Between the trimmed V and J ends, which lost 2 bases and 2 bases, there was a span of 17 bases. The CDR3 is 18 amino acids. The same sample was also studied in work on human thymus T cells.

This receptor was identified in a girl under three years old with a congenital heart defect. The chain is built from TRBV5-1 and TRBJ2-6; D perhaps matches TRBD2 (6 bases). The sample consisted of thymocytes. In DNA form, the CDR3 reads TGCGCCAGCAGCTTCAAGGGACTCCCGCAGCCTGGGGCCAACGTCCTGACTTTC. It translates to CASSFKGLPQPGANVLTF. Variable domain in full (rest from reference TRBV5-1 and TRBJ2-6): KAGVTQTPRYLIKTRGQQVTLSCSPISGHRSVSWYQQTPGQGLQFLFEYFSETQRNKGNFPGRFSGRQFSNSRSEMNVSTLELGDSALYLCASSFKGLPQPGANVLTFGAGSRLTVL.